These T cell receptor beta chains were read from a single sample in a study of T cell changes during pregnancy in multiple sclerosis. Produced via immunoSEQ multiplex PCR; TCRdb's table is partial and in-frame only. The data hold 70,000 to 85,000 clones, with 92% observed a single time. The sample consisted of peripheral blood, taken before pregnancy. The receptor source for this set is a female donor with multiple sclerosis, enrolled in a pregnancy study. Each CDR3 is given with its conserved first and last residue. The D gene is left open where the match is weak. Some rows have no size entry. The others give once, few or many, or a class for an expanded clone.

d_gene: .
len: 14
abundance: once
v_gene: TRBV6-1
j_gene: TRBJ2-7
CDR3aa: CAGGAGTWSYEQYF
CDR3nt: TGTGCCGGAGGAGCCGGGACATGGTCCTACGAGCAGTACTTC

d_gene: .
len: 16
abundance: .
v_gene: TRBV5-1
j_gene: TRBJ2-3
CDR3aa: CASSLDPGWSTDTQYF
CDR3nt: TGCGCCAGCAGCTTGGACCCGGGGTGGAGCACAGATACGCAGTATTTT

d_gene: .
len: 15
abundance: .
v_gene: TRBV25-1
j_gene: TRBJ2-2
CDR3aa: CASSEWGQGTGELFF
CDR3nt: TGTGCCAGCAGTGAATGGGGGCAGGGGACCGGGGAGCTGTTTTTT

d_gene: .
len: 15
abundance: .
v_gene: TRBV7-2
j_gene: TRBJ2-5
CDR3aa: CASSLARGWQETQYF
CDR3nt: TGTGCCAGCAGCTTAGCTCGAGGCTGGCAAGAGACCCAGTACTTC

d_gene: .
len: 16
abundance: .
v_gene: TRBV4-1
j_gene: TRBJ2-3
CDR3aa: CASSPLGGGSTDTQYF
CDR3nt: TGCGCCAGCAGCCCTCTTGGGGGAGGTAGCACAGATACGCAGTATTTT

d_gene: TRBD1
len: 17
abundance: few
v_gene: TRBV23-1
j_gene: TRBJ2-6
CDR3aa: CASSLTGGSSGANVLTF
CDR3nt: TGCGCCAGCAGTCTAACAGGGGGGAGCTCTGGGGCCAACGTCCTGACTTTC

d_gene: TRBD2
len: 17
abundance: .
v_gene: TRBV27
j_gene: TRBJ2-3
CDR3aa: CASSPIAGGPFTDTQYF
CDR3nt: TGTGCCAGCAGTCCCATAGCGGGGGGGCCTTTCACAGATACGCAGTATTTT

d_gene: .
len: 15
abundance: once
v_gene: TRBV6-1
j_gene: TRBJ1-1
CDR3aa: CASRGVVVSDTEAFF
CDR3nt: TGTGCCAGCAGAGGGGTTGTGGTGTCGGACACTGAAGCTTTCTTT

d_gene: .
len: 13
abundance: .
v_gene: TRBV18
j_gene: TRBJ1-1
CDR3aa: CASSPVTDTEAFF
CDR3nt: TGTGCCAGCTCACCAGTTACGGACACTGAAGCTTTCTTT

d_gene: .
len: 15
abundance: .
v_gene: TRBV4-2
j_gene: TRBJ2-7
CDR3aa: CASSQGTGSSYEQYF
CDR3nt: TGTGCCAGCAGCCAAGGGACGGGAAGCTCCTACGAGCAGTACTTC

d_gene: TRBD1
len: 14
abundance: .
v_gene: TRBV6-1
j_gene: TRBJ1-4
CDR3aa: CASSDRGRNEKLFF
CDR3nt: TGTGCCAGCAGTGACAGGGGGCGTAATGAAAAACTGTTTTTT

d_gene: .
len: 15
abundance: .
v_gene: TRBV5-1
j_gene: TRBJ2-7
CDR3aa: CASSLGGGPSREQYF
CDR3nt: TGCGCCAGCAGCTTGGGCGGGGGCCCGTCCCGAGAGCAGTACTTC

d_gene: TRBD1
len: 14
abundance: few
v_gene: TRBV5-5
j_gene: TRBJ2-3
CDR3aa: CASSFGTGLDTQYF
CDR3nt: TGTGCCAGCAGCTTTGGGACAGGGTTAGATACGCAGTATTTT

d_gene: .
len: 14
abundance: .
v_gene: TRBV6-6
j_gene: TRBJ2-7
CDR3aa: CASIRDKVTYEQYF
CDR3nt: TGTGCCAGCATCCGGGACAAGGTGACCTACGAGCAGTACTTC

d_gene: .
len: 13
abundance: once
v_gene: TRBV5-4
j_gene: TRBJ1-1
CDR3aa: CASSLVSDNEAFF
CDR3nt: TGTGCCAGCAGCTTAGTGTCAGACAATGAAGCTTTCTTT

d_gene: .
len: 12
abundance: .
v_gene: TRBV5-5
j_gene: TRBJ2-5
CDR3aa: CASSLGEETQYF
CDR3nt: TGTGCCAGCAGCTTGGGTGAGGAGACCCAGTACTTC

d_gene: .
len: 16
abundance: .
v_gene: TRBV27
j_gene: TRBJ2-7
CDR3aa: CASSRFLDSLTYEQYF
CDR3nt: TGTGCCAGCAGCCGCTTCTTGGACAGCTTAACCTACGAGCAGTACTTC

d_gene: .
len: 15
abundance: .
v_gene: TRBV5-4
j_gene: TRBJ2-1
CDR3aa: CASSFGLNVNNEQFF
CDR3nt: TGTGCCAGCAGCTTTGGCCTGAATGTGAACAATGAGCAGTTCTTC

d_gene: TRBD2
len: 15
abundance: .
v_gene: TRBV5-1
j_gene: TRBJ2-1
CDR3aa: CASSLGGGTENEQFF
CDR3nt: TGCGCCAGCAGCTTGGGCGGGGGGACGGAAAATGAGCAGTTCTTC

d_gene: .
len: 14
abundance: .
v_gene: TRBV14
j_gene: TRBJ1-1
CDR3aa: CASSRGPGNTEAFF
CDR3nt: TGTGCCAGCAGCCGGGGGCCGGGGAACACTGAAGCTTTCTTT

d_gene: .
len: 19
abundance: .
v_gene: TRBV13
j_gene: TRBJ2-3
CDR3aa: CASSLGIREDGFSTDTQYF
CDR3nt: TGTGCCAGCAGCTTAGGGATAAGGGAGGACGGATTCTCCACAGATACGCAGTATTTT

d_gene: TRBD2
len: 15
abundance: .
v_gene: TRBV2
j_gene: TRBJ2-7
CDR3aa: CASSERGGASYEQYF
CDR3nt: TGTGCCAGCAGTGAACGGGGGGGGGCCTCCTACGAGCAGTACTTC

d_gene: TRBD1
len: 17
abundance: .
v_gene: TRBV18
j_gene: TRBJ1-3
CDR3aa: CASSILPGQGKEDTIYF
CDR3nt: TGTGCCAGCTCTATATTACCGGGACAGGGGAAAGAAGACACCATATATTTT

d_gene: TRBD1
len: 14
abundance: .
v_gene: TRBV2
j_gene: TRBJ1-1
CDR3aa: CASSEGQGYTEAFF
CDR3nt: TGTGCCAGCAGTGAAGGACAGGGCTACACTGAAGCTTTCTTT

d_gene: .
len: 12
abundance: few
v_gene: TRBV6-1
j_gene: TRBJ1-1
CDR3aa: CASRWGVTEAFF
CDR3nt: TGTGCCAGCAGGTGGGGGGTGACTGAAGCTTTCTTT

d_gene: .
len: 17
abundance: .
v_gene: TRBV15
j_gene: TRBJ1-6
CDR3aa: CATSRVVRGASNSPLHF
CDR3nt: TGTGCCACCAGCAGAGTGGTCAGGGGAGCCTCGAATTCACCCCTCCACTTT

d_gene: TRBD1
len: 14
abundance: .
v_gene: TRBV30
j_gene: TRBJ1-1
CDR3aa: CAWSPRGQAVKAFF
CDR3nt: TGTGCCTGGAGCCCGAGGGGACAGGCCGTGAAGGCTTTCTTT

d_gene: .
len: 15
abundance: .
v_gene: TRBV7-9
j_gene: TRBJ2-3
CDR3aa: CASMQRRGGMDTQYF
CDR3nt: TGTGCCAGCATGCAGCGGAGGGGGGGGATGGATACGCAGTATTTT

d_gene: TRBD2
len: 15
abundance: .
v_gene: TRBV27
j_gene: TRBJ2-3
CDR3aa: CASSLPSGGTDTQYF
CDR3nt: TGTGCCAGCAGTTTACCTAGCGGGGGCACAGATACGCAGTATTTT

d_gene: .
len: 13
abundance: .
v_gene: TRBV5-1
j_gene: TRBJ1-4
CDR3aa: CASKHSDGEKLFF
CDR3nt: TGCGCCTCTAAGCATAGCGATGGGGAAAAACTGTTTTTT

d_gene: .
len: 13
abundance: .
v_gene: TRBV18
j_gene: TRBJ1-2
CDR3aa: CASSPDKNYGYTF
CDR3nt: TGTGCCAGCTCACCTGACAAAAACTATGGCTACACCTTC

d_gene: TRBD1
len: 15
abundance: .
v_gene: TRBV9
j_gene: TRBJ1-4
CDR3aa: CASSDRQGVYEKLFF
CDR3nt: TGTGCCAGCAGCGATAGACAGGGCGTTTATGAAAAACTGTTTTTT

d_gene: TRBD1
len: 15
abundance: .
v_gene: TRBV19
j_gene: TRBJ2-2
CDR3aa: CASQVTGGSTGELFF
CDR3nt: TGTGCCAGCCAAGTGACAGGGGGTAGCACCGGGGAGCTGTTTTTT

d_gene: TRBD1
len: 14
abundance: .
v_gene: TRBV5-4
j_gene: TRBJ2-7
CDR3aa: CASSYLQGANEQYF
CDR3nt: TGTGCCAGCAGCTACCTACAGGGGGCGAACGAGCAGTACTTC

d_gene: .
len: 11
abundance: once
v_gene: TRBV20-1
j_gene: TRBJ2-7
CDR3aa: CSASGDYEQYF
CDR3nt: TGCAGTGCTAGCGGAGACTACGAGCAGTACTTC

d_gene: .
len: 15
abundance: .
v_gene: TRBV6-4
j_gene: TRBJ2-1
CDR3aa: CASSSGESSYNEQFF
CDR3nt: TGTGCCAGCAGTTCAGGGGAAAGCTCCTACAATGAGCAGTTCTTC

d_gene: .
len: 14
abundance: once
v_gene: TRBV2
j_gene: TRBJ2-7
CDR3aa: CASTAGPRGNEQYF
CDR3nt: TGTGCCAGCACAGCGGGTCCTAGAGGAAACGAGCAGTACTTC

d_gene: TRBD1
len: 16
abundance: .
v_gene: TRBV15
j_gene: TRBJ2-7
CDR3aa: CATSRDLGTGTYEQYF
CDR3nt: TGTGCCACCAGCAGAGATCTAGGGACAGGGACCTACGAGCAGTACTTC

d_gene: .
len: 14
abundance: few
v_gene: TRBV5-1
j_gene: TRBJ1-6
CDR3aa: CASSLAGVGSPLHF
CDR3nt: TGCGCCAGCAGCTTGGCGGGGGTAGGGTCACCCCTCCACTTT

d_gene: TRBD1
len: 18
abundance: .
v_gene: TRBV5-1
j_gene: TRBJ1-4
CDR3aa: CASSLVGQAVATNEKLFF
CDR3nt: TGCGCCAGCAGCTTGGTGGGACAGGCAGTTGCAACTAATGAAAAACTGTTTTTT

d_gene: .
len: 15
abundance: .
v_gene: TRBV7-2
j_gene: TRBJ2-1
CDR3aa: CASSFVQSVYNEQFF
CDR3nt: TGTGCCAGCAGCTTTGTACAGTCCGTTTACAATGAGCAGTTCTTC

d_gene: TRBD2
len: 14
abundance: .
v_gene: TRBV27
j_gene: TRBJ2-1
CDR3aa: CASRIAGGLYEQFF
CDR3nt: TGTGCCAGCAGGATTGCGGGGGGCCTTTATGAGCAGTTCTTC

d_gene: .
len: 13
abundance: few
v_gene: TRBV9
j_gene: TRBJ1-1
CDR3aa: CASSDRGNTEAFF
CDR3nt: TGTGCCAGCAGCGATCGAGGGAACACTGAAGCTTTCTTT

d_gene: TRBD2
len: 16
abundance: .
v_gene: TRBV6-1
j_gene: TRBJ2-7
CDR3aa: CASSEGRGLGLYEQYF
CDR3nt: TGTGCCAGCAGTGAGGGCCGGGGACTAGGTCTCTACGAGCAGTACTTC

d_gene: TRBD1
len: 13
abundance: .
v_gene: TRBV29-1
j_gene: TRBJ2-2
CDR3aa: CSVDRTGAGELFF
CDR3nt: TGCAGCGTGGACCGGACAGGTGCCGGGGAGCTGTTTTTT

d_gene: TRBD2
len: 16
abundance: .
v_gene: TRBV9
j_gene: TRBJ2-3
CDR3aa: CASSVGGGAETDTQYF
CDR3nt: TGTGCCAGCAGCGTAGGCGGGGGGGCCGAAACAGATACGCAGTATTTT

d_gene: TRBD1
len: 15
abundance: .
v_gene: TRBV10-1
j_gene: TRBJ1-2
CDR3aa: CASTRDSPMNYGYTF
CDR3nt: TGCGCCAGCACTCGGGACAGCCCCATGAACTATGGCTACACCTTC

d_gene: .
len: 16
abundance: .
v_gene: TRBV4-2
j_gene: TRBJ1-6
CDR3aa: CASSQDPPRGNSPLHF
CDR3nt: TGTGCCAGCAGCCAAGATCCCCCCAGGGGAAATTCACCCCTCCACTTT

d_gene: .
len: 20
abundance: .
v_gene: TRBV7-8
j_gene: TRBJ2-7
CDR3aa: CASSLGVGVRHLPDFYEQYF
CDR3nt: TGTGCCAGCAGCTTAGGGGTCGGGGTTAGGCACTTACCTGATTTCTACGAGCAGTACTTC

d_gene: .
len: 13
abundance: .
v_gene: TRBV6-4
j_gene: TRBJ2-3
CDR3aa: CASSVTGMDTQYF
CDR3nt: TGTGCCAGCAGTGTGACTGGCATGGATACGCAGTATTTT

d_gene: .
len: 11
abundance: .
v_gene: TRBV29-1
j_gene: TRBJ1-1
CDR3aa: CSVTLNTEAFF
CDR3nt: TGCAGCGTGACTCTGAACACTGAAGCTTTCTTT

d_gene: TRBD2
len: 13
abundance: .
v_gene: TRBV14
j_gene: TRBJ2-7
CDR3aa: CASSLAGSYEQYF
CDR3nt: TGTGCCAGCAGCCTAGCGGGCTCCTACGAGCAGTACTTC

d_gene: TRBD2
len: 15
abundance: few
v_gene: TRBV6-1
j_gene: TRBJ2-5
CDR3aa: CASSELAGGQETQYF
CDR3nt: TGTGCCAGCAGTGAACTAGCGGGGGGGCAAGAGACCCAGTACTTC

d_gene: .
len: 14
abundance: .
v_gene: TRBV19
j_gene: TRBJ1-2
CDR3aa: CASSIRGPNYGYTF
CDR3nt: TGTGCCAGTAGTATCAGGGGTCCTAACTATGGCTACACCTTC

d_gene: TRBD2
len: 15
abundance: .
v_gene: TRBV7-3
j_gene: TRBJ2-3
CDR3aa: CASSPWGGSRDTQYF
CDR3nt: TGTGCCAGCAGCCCGTGGGGGGGGTCCCGGGATACGCAGTATTTT

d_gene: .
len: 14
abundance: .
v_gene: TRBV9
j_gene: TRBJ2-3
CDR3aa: CASSVATTGIPQYF
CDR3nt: TGTGCCAGCAGCGTAGCCACCACGGGGATTCCTCAGTATTTT

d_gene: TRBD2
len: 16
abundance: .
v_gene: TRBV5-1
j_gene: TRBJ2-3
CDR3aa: CASSLGSSGDLDTQYF
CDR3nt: TGCGCCAGCAGCTTGGGAAGTAGCGGGGACCTAGATACGCAGTATTTT

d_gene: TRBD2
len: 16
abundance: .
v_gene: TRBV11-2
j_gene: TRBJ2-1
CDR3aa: CASSLSSGGGYNEQFF
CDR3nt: TGTGCCAGCAGCTTAAGTAGCGGGGGGGGCTACAATGAGCAGTTCTTC

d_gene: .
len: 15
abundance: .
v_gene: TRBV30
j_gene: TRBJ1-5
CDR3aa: CAWSEGRGANQPQHF
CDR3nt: TGTGCCTGGAGTGAGGGTAGGGGCGCAAACCAGCCCCAGCATTTT